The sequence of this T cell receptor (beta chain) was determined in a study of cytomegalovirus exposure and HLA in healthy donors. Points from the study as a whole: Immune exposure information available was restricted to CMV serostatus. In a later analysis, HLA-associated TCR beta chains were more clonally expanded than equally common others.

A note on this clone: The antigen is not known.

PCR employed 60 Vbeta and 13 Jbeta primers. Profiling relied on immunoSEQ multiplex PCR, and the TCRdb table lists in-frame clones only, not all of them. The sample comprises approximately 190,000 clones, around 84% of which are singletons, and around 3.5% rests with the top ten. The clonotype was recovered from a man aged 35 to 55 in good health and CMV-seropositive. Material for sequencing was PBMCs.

The CDR3 DNA is TGTGCCAGCAGGACCGACAGGGTGAACACTGAAGCTTTCTTT. This translates into CASRTDRVNTEAFF. The chain joins TRBV27 to TRBJ1-1, with 7 bases aligning to TRBD1. The CDR3 runs to 14 residues. With V trimmed by 6 bases and J by 0 bases, 4 bases remained unmatched. The germline CDR1 and CDR2 sequences are MNHEY and SMNVEV (reference sequence).